These T cell receptor beta chains were read from a single sample in a study of blood T cell repertoires in COVID-19. Assay used: immunoSEQ multiplex PCR; TCRdb lists only in-frame clones, some missing. The data show just over 150,000 clones, with roughly nine tenths seen just once and 15% held by the top ten. The sequencing sample was made of peripheral blood. Source of these receptors: a woman in her 40s with acute or convalescent COVID-19. The CDR3 runs from the conserved cysteine through the conserved F or W.

CDR3aa	v_gene
CASSLRGGLREQYF	TRBV27
CASSLSGLASNEQFF	TRBV5-5
CASSITRDETQYF	TRBV19
CASRTGGGSDTQYF	TRBV6-5
CAWGRGTGPYEQYF	TRBV30
CASSFGTGGLQPQHF	TRBV5-6
CASSRTSGARNEQFF	TRBV5-4
CASNSGIPRGTEAFF	TRBV11-2
CASSWNKGDSYNSPLHF	TRBV5-1
CASSNINEVSGDTQYF	TRBV5-6
CASGPNPGGIQPQHF	TRBV12-5
CASSYFLDRDIYGYTF	TRBV6-5
CASRNPSGGGEQYF	TRBV5-1
CASSPPSTDTQYF	TRBV9
CASSPKGVTQYF	TRBV14
CASILTQGAYEQYF	TRBV28
CASSSVVAKNIQYF	TRBV2
CASSLDEQGRLNF	TRBV11-2
CASSITSVSTGELFF	TRBV7-9
CASSFTSGGVDEQFF	TRBV7-6
CASSVAPTGGIKNQPQHF	TRBV9
CASSSLTSGGNTIYF	TRBV19
CASSSFSGLYSPLHF	TRBV7-9
CASSIDQSVSAGGYNEQFF	TRBV19
CASSVGGVSGNTIYF	TRBV9
CASSISSGLWYEQYF	TRBV19
CASSIEGGETQYF	TRBV19
CASSSLGGMGTEAFF	TRBV6-1
CASSLGWTSYEQYF	TRBV11-2
CASSVVAGGTEAFF	TRBV9
CASSIAPGQLLYSNQPQHF	TRBV19
CASSQAAYEQYF	TRBV3-1/TRBV3-2
CASSYDGQDYGYTF	TRBV5-1
CASSPGFPYEQYF	TRBV19
CASSANFGGGEKLFF	TRBV2
CASSSGTYYGYTF	TRBV12-3/TRBV12-4
CASSHLASGGAYTGELFF	TRBV4-1
CASSFDRLYGYTF	TRBV7-8
CASSLDYQGDWDPPLHF	TRBV7-9
CASSEQGYEQYF	TRBV5-6